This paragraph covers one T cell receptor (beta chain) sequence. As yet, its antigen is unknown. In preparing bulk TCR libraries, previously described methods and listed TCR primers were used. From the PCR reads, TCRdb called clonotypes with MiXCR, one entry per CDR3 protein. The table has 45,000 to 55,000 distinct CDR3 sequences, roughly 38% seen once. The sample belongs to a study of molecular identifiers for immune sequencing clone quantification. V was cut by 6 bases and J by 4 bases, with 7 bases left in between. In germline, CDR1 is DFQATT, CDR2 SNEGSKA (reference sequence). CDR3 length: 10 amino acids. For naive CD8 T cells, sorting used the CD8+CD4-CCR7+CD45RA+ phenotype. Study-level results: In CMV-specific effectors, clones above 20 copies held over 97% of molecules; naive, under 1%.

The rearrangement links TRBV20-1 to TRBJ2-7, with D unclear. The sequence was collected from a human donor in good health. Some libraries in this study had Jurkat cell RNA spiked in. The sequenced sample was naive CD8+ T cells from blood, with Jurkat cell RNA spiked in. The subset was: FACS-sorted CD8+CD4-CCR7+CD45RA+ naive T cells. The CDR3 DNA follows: TGCAGTGCAGGCTGGTACGAGCAGTACTTC. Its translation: CSAGWYEQYF.